Included here is one T cell receptor beta chain sequence, with context. Other DNA sequences in the sample encode the same CDR3. This sample was included in a study of blood T cell repertoires in COVID-19. On the study more broadly: Whether acute or convalescent, the COVID-19 samples came from the United States, Italy and Spain. Nucleic acid was either cDNA or gDNA, and it came from T cells, B-cell-depleted T cells, or PBMCs.

In the study's own analysis: Reference gene primer amplification in the assay estimated nucleated cell counts. Produced via immunoSEQ multiplex PCR; TCRdb's table is partial and in-frame only. Clonal size and the V and J genes are those of that table, whereas D and trimming came from the DNA. This table has hundreds of thousands of clones, approximately 90% appearing once. Recruits, aged 18 to 89 years, lived in around 24 US areas. This CDR3 is built from 15 residues. Germline CDR1 is SGHRS and CDR2 is YFSETQ. V lost 5 bases to trimming and J lost 0 bases; unmatched junction nucleotides: 5. Source material: PBMCs or T cells enriched from blood (not recorded which). V is TRBV5-1 and J is TRBJ1-3; 7 nucleotides line up with TRBD1. This clonotype originated in a woman between 18 and 29 years old who had recovered from COVID-19. The CDR3 sequence is CASSPGTASGNTIYF. The DNA for the CDR3 is TGCGCCAGCAGTCCCGGGACAGCCTCTGGAAACACCATATATTTT.